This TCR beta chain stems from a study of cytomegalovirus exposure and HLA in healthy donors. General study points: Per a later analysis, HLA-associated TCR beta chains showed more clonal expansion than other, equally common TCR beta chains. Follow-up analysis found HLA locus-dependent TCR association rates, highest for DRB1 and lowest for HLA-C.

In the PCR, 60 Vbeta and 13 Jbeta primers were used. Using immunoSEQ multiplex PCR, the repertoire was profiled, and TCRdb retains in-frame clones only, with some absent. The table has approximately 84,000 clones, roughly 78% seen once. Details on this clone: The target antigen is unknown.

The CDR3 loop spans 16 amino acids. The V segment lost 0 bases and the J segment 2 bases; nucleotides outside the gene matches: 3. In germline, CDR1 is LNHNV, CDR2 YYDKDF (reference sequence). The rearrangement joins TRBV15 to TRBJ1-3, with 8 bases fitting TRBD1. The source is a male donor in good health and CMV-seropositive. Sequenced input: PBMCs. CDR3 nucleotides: TGTGCCACCAGCAGAGAAAAGACAGGGGCTGGAAACACCATATATTTT. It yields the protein CATSREKTGAGNTIYF.